Listed below are T cell receptor beta chains from one sample, sequenced in a study of shared clonotypes between healthy human individuals. Assay used: immunoSEQ multiplex PCR; TCRdb lists only in-frame clones, some missing. The repertoire has roughly 2 million clones, approximately 95% of them found once; the top ten carry approximately 0.13%. Material: naive CD4+ T cells sorted from blood. These receptors were collected from a man younger than 35 in good health. Each CDR3 is given with its conserved first and last residue. Fields, in order: V gene, D gene, CDR3 length, clone size, J gene, CDR3 DNA, CDR3 protein. D genes are given only for firm matches. Size values are once, few and many counts, or a class for expanded clones, and some rows have none.

V: TRBV2; D: TRBD1; length: 19; size: -; J: TRBJ1-5; DNA: TGTGCCAGCAGTGAAGCGGGTGACAGGGCCCCGGGTAGCAATCAGCCCCAGCATTTT; CDR3: CASSEAGDRAPGSNQPQHF
V: TRBV5-6; D: -; length: 14; size: -; J: TRBJ2-3; DNA: TGTGCCAGCAGCAAGCGAGCGAACACAGATACGCAGTATTTT; CDR3: CASSKRANTDTQYF
V: TRBV6-1; D: -; length: 13; size: -; J: TRBJ1-3; DNA: TGTGCCAGCACTATAAGCTCTGGAAACACCATATATTTT; CDR3: CASTISSGNTIYF
V: TRBV28; D: -; length: 14; size: -; J: TRBJ1-6; DNA: TGTGCCAGCAGCCTTACACCGGGTAATTCACCCCTCCACTTT; CDR3: CASSLTPGNSPLHF
V: TRBV7-8; D: -; length: 15; size: -; J: TRBJ2-7; DNA: TGTGCCAGCAGCTCCCCGGTGGAGGGCACCTACGAGCAGTACTTC; CDR3: CASSSPVEGTYEQYF
V: TRBV29-1; D: -; length: 12; size: -; J: TRBJ2-2; DNA: TGCAGCGTTGAATTCGGCACCGGGGAGCTGTTTTTT; CDR3: CSVEFGTGELFF
V: TRBV2; D: -; length: 15; size: -; J: TRBJ1-3; DNA: TGTGCCAGCGGTACCTGGGTGAGCTCTGGAAACACCATATATTTT; CDR3: CASGTWVSSGNTIYF
V: TRBV6-5; D: TRBD1; length: 16; size: -; J: TRBJ1-1; DNA: TGTGCCAGCAGTTTGACAGGGGGCTTGATGCGCACTGAAGCTTTCTTT; CDR3: CASSLTGGLMRTEAFF
V: TRBV4-1; D: -; length: 14; size: -; J: TRBJ2-5; DNA: TGCGCCAGCAGCCAAGTTAACAAAAAAGAGACCCAGTACTTC; CDR3: CASSQVNKKETQYF
V: TRBV9; D: TRBD1; length: 14; size: -; J: TRBJ2-5; DNA: TGTGCCAGCAGCGCCCGACAGGGGGAAGAGACCCAGTACTTC; CDR3: CASSARQGEETQYF
V: TRBV7-2; D: -; length: 13; size: -; J: TRBJ2-5; DNA: TGTGCCAGCAGCTTAGTACTGGCGGAGACCCAGTACTTC; CDR3: CASSLVLAETQYF
V: TRBV30; D: -; length: 13; size: -; J: TRBJ2-5; DNA: TGTGCCTGGAGTAACAGGAGGCAAGAGACCCAGTACTTC; CDR3: CAWSNRRQETQYF
V: TRBV28; D: TRBD1; length: 14; size: -; J: TRBJ2-7; DNA: TGTGCCAGCAGTCCCGGGACAGGGGCCTACGAGCAGTACTTC; CDR3: CASSPGTGAYEQYF
V: TRBV28; D: -; length: 14; size: -; J: TRBJ1-1; DNA: TGTGCCAGCAGTTCAGCACCCCCAATGGCTGAAGCTTTCTTT; CDR3: CASSSAPPMAEAFF
V: TRBV7-8; D: -; length: 13; size: -; J: TRBJ2-7; DNA: TGTGCCAGCAGCTTGGGTCCCAACTACGAGCAGTACTTC; CDR3: CASSLGPNYEQYF
V: TRBV2; D: TRBD1; length: 15; size: -; J: TRBJ2-7; DNA: TGTGCCAGCAGTAAGGGGCGACAGGGCCCCTACGAGCAGTACTTC; CDR3: CASSKGRQGPYEQYF
V: TRBV10-2; D: TRBD1; length: 15; size: -; J: TRBJ2-3; DNA: TGCGCCAGCAGTGCGGGACAGGGAACGACAGATACGCAGTATTTT; CDR3: CASSAGQGTTDTQYF
V: TRBV5-6; D: TRBD1; length: 15; size: -; J: TRBJ2-1; DNA: TGTGCCAGCAGCTGGCGACAGGGGGGAGGTACAGGGCAGTTCTTC; CDR3: CASSWRQGGGTGQFF
V: TRBV25-1; D: TRBD1; length: 15; size: -; J: TRBJ2-5; DNA: TGTGCCAGCAGTGAAATGGACAGGCTCGTAGAGACCCAGTACTTC; CDR3: CASSEMDRLVETQYF
V: TRBV28; D: TRBD1; length: 13; size: -; J: TRBJ2-7; DNA: TGTGCCAGCAGTTCGACAGGGTCAGTCGAGCAGTACTTC; CDR3: CASSSTGSVEQYF
V: TRBV11-3; D: TRBD2; length: 15; size: -; J: TRBJ2-1; DNA: TGTGCCAGCAGCTTGGGGTTTGCCGGGAGGGATGAGCAGTTCTTC; CDR3: CASSLGFAGRDEQFF
V: TRBV7-2; D: -; length: 14; size: -; J: TRBJ2-7; DNA: TGTGCCAGCAGCCCCCCCACAGGGTTCTACGAGCAGTACTTC; CDR3: CASSPPTGFYEQYF
V: TRBV5-4; D: -; length: 14; size: once; J: TRBJ2-7; DNA: TGTGCCAGCAGCTTAGGCTCCGAGGGCTACGAGCAGTACTTC; CDR3: CASSLGSEGYEQYF
V: TRBV6-5; D: -; length: 15; size: -; J: TRBJ1-1; DNA: TGTGCCAGCAGTTTTAACAGGGCCCCTAACACTGAAGCTTTCTTT; CDR3: CASSFNRAPNTEAFF
V: TRBV5-4; D: TRBD2; length: 19; size: -; J: TRBJ2-5; DNA: TGTGCCAGCAGCTGGTCCGGGACTAGCGGGAGCAGAGGTGCGGAGACCCAGTACTTC; CDR3: CASSWSGTSGSRGAETQYF
V: TRBV5-1; D: -; length: 15; size: -; J: TRBJ2-7; DNA: TGCGCCAGCAGCTTTGACCCAGGCAGTGGATACGAGCAGTACTTC; CDR3: CASSFDPGSGYEQYF
V: TRBV5-1; D: TRBD1; length: 15; size: -; J: TRBJ1-6; DNA: TGCGCCAGCAGCTCAAGGACAGGCACTAATTCACCCCTCCACTTT; CDR3: CASSSRTGTNSPLHF
V: TRBV2; D: -; length: 18; size: -; J: TRBJ1-1; DNA: TGTGCCAGCAGTGACGGCGTGGGGGTAGGGGGGTTGAACACTGAAGCTTTCTTT; CDR3: CASSDGVGVGGLNTEAFF
V: TRBV19; D: TRBD1; length: 15; size: -; J: TRBJ2-3; DNA: TGTGCCAGTAGTCTTGGGACAGGACGCACAGATACGCAGTATTTT; CDR3: CASSLGTGRTDTQYF
V: TRBV27; D: -; length: 14; size: -; J: TRBJ1-4; DNA: TGTGCCAGCAGGCTTACAGGGTTCTCTGAAAAACTGTTTTTT; CDR3: CASRLTGFSEKLFF
V: TRBV6-5; D: TRBD2; length: 15; size: -; J: TRBJ2-7; DNA: TGTGCCAGCGGATCGACGGGGGGGCTGGCTTACGAGCAGTACTTC; CDR3: CASGSTGGLAYEQYF
V: TRBV5-1; D: TRBD1; length: 12; size: -; J: TRBJ1-2; DNA: TGCGCCAGCAGCTCTACAGGGGAGGGCTACACCTTC; CDR3: CASSSTGEGYTF
V: TRBV5-4; D: TRBD2; length: 17; size: -; J: TRBJ2-2; DNA: TGTGCCAGCGGTGGACTAGCGGACGCCGCGAACACCGGGGAGCTGTTTTTT; CDR3: CASGGLADAANTGELFF
V: TRBV30; D: -; length: 13; size: -; J: TRBJ1-3; DNA: TGTGCCTGGAGTGGGCTTTCTGGAAACACCATATATTTT; CDR3: CAWSGLSGNTIYF
V: TRBV28; D: -; length: 15; size: -; J: TRBJ1-2; DNA: TGTGCCAGTGCCCATCAACCCCTAGTCGGCTATGGCTACACCTTC; CDR3: CASAHQPLVGYGYTF